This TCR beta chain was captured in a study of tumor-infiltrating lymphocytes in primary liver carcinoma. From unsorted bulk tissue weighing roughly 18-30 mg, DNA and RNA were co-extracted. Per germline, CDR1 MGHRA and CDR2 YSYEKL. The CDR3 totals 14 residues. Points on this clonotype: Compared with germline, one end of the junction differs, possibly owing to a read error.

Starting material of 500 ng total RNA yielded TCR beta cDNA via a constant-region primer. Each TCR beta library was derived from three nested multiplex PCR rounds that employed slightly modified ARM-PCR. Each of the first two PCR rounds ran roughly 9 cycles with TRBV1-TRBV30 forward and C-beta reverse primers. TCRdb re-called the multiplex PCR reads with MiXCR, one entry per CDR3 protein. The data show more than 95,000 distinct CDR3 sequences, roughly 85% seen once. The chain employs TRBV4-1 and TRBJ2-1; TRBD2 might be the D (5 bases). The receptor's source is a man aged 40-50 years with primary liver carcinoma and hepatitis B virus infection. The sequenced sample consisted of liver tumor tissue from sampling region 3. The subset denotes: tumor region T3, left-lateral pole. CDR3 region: CARSHAGLVSEQFF. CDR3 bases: TGCGCCAGAAGCCATGCGGGTTTAGTAAGTGAGCAGTTCTTC.